The 3 T cell receptor beta chains below come from one sample, sequenced in a study of blood T cell repertoires in COVID-19. TCRdb keeps only in-frame clones here, not all; method: immunoSEQ multiplex PCR. The data show some 150,000 clones, with more than 75% seen just once and about 2.6% held by the top ten. The sample taken for sequencing was peripheral blood. These receptors were obtained from a human donor with acute or convalescent COVID-19. The donor label of this sample is uncertain.

The rearrangement uses TRBV3-1 (or the pseudogene TRBV3-2) and TRBJ2-1; 9 bases align to TRBD1. The ends lost 7 bases at V and 3 bases at J; junction bases unmatched: 7. The V gene's germline CDR1 is LGHDT and CDR2 YNNKEL (reference sequence). CDR3 length: 15 residues. CDR3 bases: TGTGCCAGCAACCGGGACAGGGCAGTCTACAATGAGCAGTTCTTC. This encodes CASNRDRAVYNEQFF.

The V and J genes are TRBV3-1 (or the pseudogene TRBV3-2) and TRBJ2-5, with D unclear. Germline CDR1 and CDR2: LGHDT and YNNKEL (reference sequence). V was cut by 4 bases and J by 7 bases, with 10 bases left in between. The CDR3 covers 12 residues. The CDR3 loop reads CASSPTIGTQYF. Written as DNA, the CDR3 is TGTGCCAGCAGCCCTACTATAGGGACCCAGTACTTC.

The chain combines TRBV24-1 with TRBJ2-3; D remains unclear. Trimming removed 4 bases at V and 0 bases at J, with 16 bases between. The germline V gene has CDR1 KGHDR and CDR2 SFDVKD. The CDR3 has 17 amino acids. The CDR3 DNA sequence: TGTGCCACCAGTGACCCTAGTGTCGCGGCGAGCACAGATACGCAGTATTTT. It yields the protein CATSDPSVAASTDTQYF.